A single sample gave rise to the 27 T cell receptor beta chains below, sequenced in a study of T cells in Graves' hyperthyroidism and ophthalmopathy. The CDR3 regions of TCR beta were amplified from RNA transcripts. The TCR CDR3 was amplified in a first-round RT-PCR using the HTBI primer set. MiXCR, run by TCRdb on the multiplex PCR reads, gives a single entry per CDR3 protein. Here the sample spans about 350,000 distinct CDR3 sequences, less than 20% being singletons. The material sequenced was blood. These receptors were collected from a woman aged 40 to 49 with Graves' ophthalmopathy.

This clonotype was recorded at least ten times. This chain connects TRBV27 to TRBJ1-2; D may be TRBD1 (6 bases). There are 14 residues in the CDR3. With 3 bases removed from V and 0 bases from J, the gap between germline ends came to 8 bases. Germline-derived CDR1 and CDR2 are MNHEY and SMNVEV (reference sequence). The chain's CDR3 is CASSFRGANYGYTF. CDR3 sequence (DNA): TGTGCCAGCAGTTTCAGGGGAGCTAACTATGGCTACACCTTC.

This clonotype showed up many times. V usage is TRBV5-1 and J usage is TRBJ1-1; D is ambiguous. V gave up 4 bases and J gave up 4 bases, with 14 bases separating them. The germline V gene encodes CDR1 SGHRS and CDR2 YFSETQ. This CDR3 comprises 14 residues. CDR3: CASSTQPTGTEAFF. The CDR3, as DNA: TGCGCCAGCAGCACGCAGCCCACGGGCACTGAAGCTTTCTTT.

The chain combines TRBV30 with TRBJ2-7; tentatively, D is TRBD1 or TRBD2 (5 bases each). The DNA end lines up better with TRBJ2-1; the J call may be wrong. This CDR3 comprises 15 residues. Germline CDR1 GTSNPN, CDR2 SVGIG (reference sequence). The CDR3 bases are TGTGCCTGGAGCTACCGGGGCAGGGTCGCCTACGAGCAGTTCTTC. This encodes CAWSYRGRVAYEQFF.

This clonotype has ten or more counts. The chain is built from TRBV7-2 and TRBJ2-7, with D perhaps matching TRBD1 (5 bases). CDR3 length: 12 amino acids. Trimming shortened V by 11 bases and J by 3 bases, and 14 bases separated the two germline ends. Germline lookup yields CDR1 SGHTA and CDR2 FQGNSA. For the CDR3, the DNA is TGTGCCGGGCAGGGCCCGGACTACGAGCAGTACTTC. Translated: CAGQGPDYEQYF.

In this sample, this clonotype turned up many times. CDR3 residues: CASSQGLAVQETQYF. As DNA, the CDR3 is TGCGCCAGCAGCCAGGGACTAGCGGTACAAGAGACCCAGTACTTC. The chain is built from TRBV4-3 and TRBJ2-5; the match to TRBD2 covers 11 bases. After removal of 3 bases from V and 2 bases from J, the junction contained 2 bases not matched to a gene. Germline V gene lookup returns CDR1 LGHNA and CDR2 YSLEER. CDR3 length: 15 amino acids.

Many counts were recorded for this clonotype. The rearrangement links TRBV6-8 to TRBJ2-4; a weak D match, TRBD1 (5 bases). The ends were cut back, 6 bases at V and 1 base at J, with 31 bases in the middle. Germline-derived CDR1 and CDR2 are MNHGY and SAAAGT. This CDR3 is 21 amino acids long. The DNA for the CDR3 is TGTGCCAGCAGCTCAAAATCACCCCCCGGGTTGCGCCAGGGCGCCAAAAACATTCAGTACTTC. This gives the protein CASSSKSPPGLRQGAKNIQYF.

This clonotype was observed at least ten times. V gene TRBV6-5 combines with J gene TRBJ2-1; 8 nucleotides match TRBD1. The CDR3 length is 15 residues. V dropped 5 bases and J dropped 5; count of bases not matched to a gene: 8. Germline loops: CDR1 MNHEY, CDR2 SVGAGI. The DNA of the CDR3 is TGTGCCAGCAGTAATCCGGGACAGGCAAACAATGAGCAGTTCTTC. This translates into CASSNPGQANNEQFF.

This clonotype was seen at least ten times. V usage is TRBV9 and J usage is TRBJ2-7, with 10 bases that match TRBD1. Germline V lookup: CDR1 SGDLS, CDR2 YYNGEE. This CDR3 is built from 15 residues. With V trimmed by 4 bases and J by 2 bases, 6 bases remained unmatched. In nucleotides, the CDR3 is TGTGCCAGCAGCACATCGGGACAGGGGCCCTACGAGCAGTACTTC. Translation: CASSTSGQGPYEQYF.

This clonotype was seen many times. The rearrangement uses TRBV5-1 and TRBJ1-1, with unresolved D. The CDR3 runs 13 residues. V lost 4 bases to trimming and J lost 7 bases, with 14 bases between them. The germline V gene has CDR1 SGHRS and CDR2 YFSETQ. DNA of the CDR3: TGCGCCAGCAGCGCCTCTTTGGGGAATGAAGCTTTCTTT. Translation: CASSASLGNEAFF.

This clonotype was picked up many times. The rearrangement uses TRBV6-1 and TRBJ1-5; D is undetermined. CDR3 size: 13 residues. In germline, CDR1 is MNHNS, CDR2 SASEGT. V dropped 6 bases and J dropped 2 bases, with 8 bases sitting between them. This CDR3 is CASSLPGNQPQHF. CDR3 DNA sequence: TGTGCCAGCAGCCTCCCTGGCAATCAGCCCCAGCATTTT.

This clonotype was counted at least ten times. V gene TRBV6-2 or TRBV6-3 combines with J gene TRBJ2-7; 12 bases fit TRBD2. The length of the CDR3 is 14 residues. The ends lost 10 bases at V and 6 bases at J; junction bases unmatched: 10. The V gene's germline CDR1 is MNHEY and CDR2 SVGEGT. CDR3 region: CATEPSGRAGEQYF. As DNA, the CDR3 is TGTGCCACCGAACCTAGCGGGAGGGCTGGCGAGCAGTACTTC.

Concerning this clonotype itself: A single base separates this from a much larger clone, so it may be a read error. This sequence joins TRBV11-2 and TRBJ1-1; no reliable D call. The CDR3 runs 16 residues. Trimming took off 4 bases at V and 1 base at J, with 16 bases between the two ends. Per the germline V gene, CDR1 is SGHAT and CDR2 is FQNNGV. The CDR3: CASSSRFSTENTEAFF. The CDR3 DNA reads TGTGCCAGCAGCTCCCGTTTTTCGACGGAGAACACTGAAGCTTTCTTT.

This rearrangement joins TRBV6-1 to TRBJ1-5; no reliable D call. The CDR3 sequence is 15 residues long. The germline V gene encodes CDR1 MNHNS and CDR2 SASEGT. Trimming shortened V by 1 base and J by 5 bases, and 12 bases separated the two germline ends. DNA for the CDR3: TGTGCCAGCAGTGAAGGGTCCCGGTACGATCAGCCCCAGCATTTT. Translation gives CASSEGSRYDQPQHF.

A few counts support this clonotype. A much larger clone lies one base from this, so it may be a read error. The chain employs TRBV6-1 and TRBJ2-1; D possibly corresponds to TRBD1 (6 bases). Trimming stripped 2 bases from V and 5 bases from J, with 13 bases between. The length of the CDR3 is 15 residues. CDR1 MNHNS and CDR2 SASEGT come from the germline V gene. The CDR3 DNA is TGTGCCAGCAGTGAAATCCAGGGGACCCACAATGAGCAGTTCTTC. It specifies CASSEIQGTHNEQFF.

This clonotype was detected ten times or more. J is TRBJ2-1 and V is TRBV5-6; 8 bases are a match to TRBD1. With 2 bases clipped from V and 6 bases from J, the junction kept 7 bases outside the gene matches. Germline V gene data show CDR1 as SGHDT and CDR2 as YYEEEE. The CDR3 contains 15 residues. DNA of the CDR3: TGTGCCAGCAGCTTCCGGGACAGGTTCCCCAATGAGCAGTTCTTC. It is translated as CASSFRDRFPNEQFF.

This clonotype occurred many times. The chain is built from TRBV28 and TRBJ1-6; 7 nucleotides line up with TRBD1. J lost 6 bases, V lost 2 bases, and 4 bases had no gene match. The CDR3 runs to 15 residues. From germline, CDR1 is MDHEN and CDR2 SYDVKM. The CDR3 DNA reads as TGTGCCAGCAGTTTACTCGACAGGGTTAATTCACCCCTCCACTTT. This encodes CASSLLDRVNSPLHF.

This clonotype was counted at least ten times. The rearrangement links TRBV4-1 to TRBJ2-4; 10 bases fit TRBD2. The germline V gene has CDR1 MGHRA and CDR2 YSYEKL. The CDR3 covers 15 residues. V lost 1 base to trimming and J lost 6 bases; unmatched junction nucleotides: 3. CDR3 in DNA: TGCGCCAGCAGCCAAGCGGCTAGCGGGAGAAACATTCAGTACTTC. Amino acids: CASSQAASGRNIQYF.

As concerns this clonotype: Lacking the conserved final phenylalanine or tryptophan, this CDR3 likely reflects a read error. The limits of the CDR3 on the DNA are not certain, so only TCRdb's listed CDR3 is given. V and J are TRBV19 and TRBJ2-7. A total of 13 residues make up the CDR3, ends included. The germline CDR1 and CDR2 sequences are LNHDA and SQIVND (reference sequence). The CDR3 reads CASSIPSSYEQCS.

This clonotype was recorded at least ten times. V usage is TRBV7-8 and J usage is TRBJ2-7; 9 positions agree with TRBD1. V was clipped by 5 bases and J by 7 bases; unmatched bases: 9. The germline CDR1 and CDR2 sequences are SGHVS and FQNEAQ. This CDR3 is 14 amino acids long. In DNA, the CDR3 is TGTGCCAGCAGCCCGGGACAGGGTTCTTTGGAGCAGTACTTC. This encodes CASSPGQGSLEQYF.

This clonotype has at least ten counts. This clone may be a read error of a much larger clone one base away. The J gene is TRBJ1-1, the V gene TRBV5-1; no firm D call. The CDR3 sequence is 15 residues long. Trimming left V 2 bases short and J 5 bases short, with 16 bases between. Germline loops: CDR1 SGHRS, CDR2 YFSETQ. The CDR3 reads CASSLLIGQRTEAFF. The CDR3 DNA reads TGCGCCAGCAGCTTATTGATCGGGCAGAGAACTGAAGCTTTCTTT.

This clonotype was counted many times. The chain uses TRBV6-1 and TRBJ1-2; 8 bases map to TRBD1. This CDR3 has 13 residues. CDR1 is MNHNS, CDR2 SASEGT, per germline. V was pared by 3 bases and J by 8 bases, with 5 bases of the junction left unmatched. CDR3 in amino acids: CASSDHTGGGYTF. CDR3 coding DNA: TGTGCCAGCAGTGACCATACAGGGGGAGGCTACACCTTC.

This clonotype was picked up many times. The J gene is TRBJ1-1, the V gene TRBV20-1, with D maybe TRBD1 (6 bases). Deletions cut 3 bases from V and 3 bases from J, with 11 bases between. The CDR3 loop spans 13 amino acids. Germline CDR1 and CDR2: DFQATT and SNEGSKA (reference sequence). CDR3 DNA: TGCAGTGCTAGGGGCAGGGGCGACACTGAAGCTTTCTTT. This gives the protein CSARGRGDTEAFF.

This clonotype was recorded many times. The chain has TRBV30 and TRBJ1-1; the D gene is possibly TRBD1 (6 bases). Germline V gene sequence: CDR1 GTSNPN, CDR2 SVGIG (reference sequence). CDR3 length: 11 amino acids. Trimming removed 1 base at V and 8 bases at J, with 8 bases between. CDR3 in DNA: TGTGCCTGGAGTGCACAGGGAGAAGCTTTCTTT. This translates into CAWSAQGEAFF.

This rearrangement joins TRBV3-1 to TRBJ1-6; D is unclear. V was cut by 5 bases and J by 9 bases, with 11 bases left in between. There are 13 residues in the CDR3. CDR1 and CDR2 from the germline V gene are LGHDT and YNNKEL (reference sequence). For the CDR3, the DNA is TGTGCCAGCAGCTCCAAGCGGGTTTCACCCCTCCACTTT. This translates into CASSSKRVSPLHF.

The gene calls are TRBV6-5 and TRBJ2-5; TRBD2 aligns across 10 bases. Germline-derived CDR1 and CDR2 are MNHEY and SVGAGI. This CDR3 has 16 amino acids. After removal of 0 bases from V and 5 bases from J, the junction contained 6 bases not matched to a gene. CDR3 loop: CASSYSSGGAPETQYF. The CDR3 DNA reads as TGTGCCAGCAGTTACTCCAGCGGGGGGGCTCCCGAGACCCAGTACTTC.

This clonotype was detected many times. The gene calls are TRBV6-1 and TRBJ2-7; perhaps D is TRBD1 or TRBD2 (5 bases each). The CDR3 contains 15 residues. The ends were cut back, 5 bases at V and 2 bases at J, with 16 bases in the middle. From germline, CDR1 is MNHNS and CDR2 SASEGT. The CDR3 loop is CASSPQPGAPYEQYF. CDR3 nucleotides: TGTGCCAGCAGTCCCCAGCCCGGGGCCCCCTACGAGCAGTACTTC.

This clonotype showed up just once. This chain connects TRBV11-2 to TRBJ2-7; 10 bases are a match to TRBD2. CDR3 length equals 16 residues. With 0 bases clipped from V and 7 bases from J, the junction kept 9 bases outside the gene matches. Germline V lookup: CDR1 SGHAT, CDR2 FQNNGV. The DNA of the CDR3 is TGTGCCAGCAGCTTAGATGCGGGACTAGCGCTGGGGGAGCAGTACTTC. Protein sequence: CASSLDAGLALGEQYF.